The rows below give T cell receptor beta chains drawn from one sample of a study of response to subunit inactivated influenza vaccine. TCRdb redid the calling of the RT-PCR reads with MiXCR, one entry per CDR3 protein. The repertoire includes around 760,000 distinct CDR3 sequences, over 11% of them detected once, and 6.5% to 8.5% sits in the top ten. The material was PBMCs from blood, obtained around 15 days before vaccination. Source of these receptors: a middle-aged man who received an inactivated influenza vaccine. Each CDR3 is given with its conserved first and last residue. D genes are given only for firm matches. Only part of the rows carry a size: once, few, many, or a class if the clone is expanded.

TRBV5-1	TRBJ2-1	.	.	TGCGCCAGCAGCTTGTCCCGGACTAACAATGAGCAGTTCTTC	CASSLSRTNNEQFF
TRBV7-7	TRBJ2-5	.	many	TGTGCCAGCAGCTTAGCCCTAGGGGCCCAAGAGACCCAGTACTTC	CASSLALGAQETQYF
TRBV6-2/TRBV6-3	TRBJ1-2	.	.	TGTGCCAGCAGTTACTCCGGAGCTATAGAGGGCTACACCTTC	CASSYSGAIEGYTF
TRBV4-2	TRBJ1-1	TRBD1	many	TGTGCCAGCAGCCTGGGACAGGGAAGTGAAGCTTTCTTT	CASSLGQGSEAFF
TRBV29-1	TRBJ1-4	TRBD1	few	TGCAGCGTTGCCGTGAGGACAGGGCGGACGTTGGCAACTAATGAAAAACTGTTTTTT	CSVAVRTGRTLATNEKLFF
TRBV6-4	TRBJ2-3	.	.	TGTGCCAGCAGTGACTCTACCCCAGATACGCAGTATTTT	CASSDSTPDTQYF
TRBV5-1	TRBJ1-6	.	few	TGCGCCAGTTCTACTTCAGGGGATCTATCACCCCTCCACTTT	CASSTSGDLSPLHF
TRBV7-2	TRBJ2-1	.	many	TGTGCCAGCAGCTGGGACTTTCCGGCCAGTGAGCAGTTCTTC	CASSWDFPASEQFF
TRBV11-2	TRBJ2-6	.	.	TGTGCCAGCAGCTTATTAGTATCTCGAGGCGGTCGGGATTTGGGGGCCAACGTCCTGACTTTC	CASSLLVSRGGRDLGANVLTF
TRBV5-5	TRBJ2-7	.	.	TGTGCCAGCTGTTATGCCTCCCCCCCAGCGGCAGGCAGCTACGAGCAGTACTTC	CASCYASPPAAGSYEQYF
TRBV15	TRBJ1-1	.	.	TGTGCCACCAGCAACAAAGGGGTCCGACAGGCGAACACTGAAGCTTTCTTT	CATSNKGVRQANTEAFF
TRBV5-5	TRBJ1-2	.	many	TGTGCCAGCAGCTTGAGTTGGCAGATCCTTAACTATGGCTACACCTTC	CASSLSWQILNYGYTF
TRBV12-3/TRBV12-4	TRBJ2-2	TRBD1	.	TGTGCCAGCACCTTCCGGGGACAGCACTCACACACCGGGGAGCTGTTTTTT	CASTFRGQHSHTGELFF
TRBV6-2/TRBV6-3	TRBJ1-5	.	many	TGTGCCAGCAGCCGGGACAGCAATCAGCCCCAGCATTTT	CASSRDSNQPQHF
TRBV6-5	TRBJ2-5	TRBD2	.	TGTGCCAGCAGTTACCGGGAGGGGTCAGAGACCCAGTACTTC	CASSYREGSETQYF
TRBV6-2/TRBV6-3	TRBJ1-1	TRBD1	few	TGTGCCAGCAGTTTCGACAGGGATGTTGCTTTCTTT	CASSFDRDVAFF
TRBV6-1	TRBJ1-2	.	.	TGTGCCAGCAGAAGAGGGGGGGGCAGTGGCTACACCTTC	CASRRGGGSGYTF
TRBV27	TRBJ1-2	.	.	TGTGCCAGCAGTTTAGGGGGGGCGTTTGGCTACACCTTC	CASSLGGAFGYTF
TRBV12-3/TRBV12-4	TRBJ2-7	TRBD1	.	TGTGCCAGCAGTTTTTCCACAGGGGGTCACGAGCAGTACTTC	CASSFSTGGHEQYF
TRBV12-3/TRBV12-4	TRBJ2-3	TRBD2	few	TGTGCCAGCAGTGAGAGCGGGGGGGCCTTCGGTGATACGCAGTATTTT	CASSESGGAFGDTQYF
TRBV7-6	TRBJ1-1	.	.	TGTGCCAGCAGCTTAGATTGGACAGCCCTAGGACCCACTGAAGCTTTCTTT	CASSLDWTALGPTEAFF
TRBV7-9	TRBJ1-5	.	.	TGTGCCAGCAGCTTAGTCGGCGGGTTCGGATCAGGCCTCCAGCATTTT	CASSLVGGFGSGLQHF
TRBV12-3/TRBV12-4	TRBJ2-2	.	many	TGTGCCAGCAGTTTCGCCGAATCCACCGGGGAGCTGTTTTTT	CASSFAESTGELFF
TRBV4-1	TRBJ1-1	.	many	TGCGCCAGCAGCCTAAGCGGACTGAACACTGAAGCTTTCTTT	CASSLSGLNTEAFF
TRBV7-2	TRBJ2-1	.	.	TGTGCCAGCCGCAGGGTCGACAATGAGCAGTTCTTC	CASRRVDNEQFF
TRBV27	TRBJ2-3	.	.	TGTGCCAGCAGTTACCGGTACACAGATACGCAGTATTTT	CASSYRYTDTQYF
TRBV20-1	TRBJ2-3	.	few	TGCAGTGCTAGAGATGCCGACAGAAGCACAGATACGCAGTATTTT	CSARDADRSTDTQYF
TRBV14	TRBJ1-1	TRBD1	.	TGTGCCAGCAGCCAAGAATTGGTTTGGTTCGAAGGGGGCAACACTGAAGCTTTCTTT	CASSQELVWFEGGNTEAFF
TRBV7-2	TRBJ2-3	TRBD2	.	TGTGCCAGCAGCTTAGTACTAGCGGGAGGAGATACGCAGTATTTT	CASSLVLAGGDTQYF
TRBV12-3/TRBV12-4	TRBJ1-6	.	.	TGTGCCAGCAGCCGCAGGTATAATTCACCCCTCCACTTT	CASSRRYNSPLHF
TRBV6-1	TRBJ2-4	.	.	TGTGCCAGCAGACTGACGACAGGTAGCATTCAGTACTTC	CASRLTTGSIQYF
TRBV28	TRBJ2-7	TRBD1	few	TGTGCCAGCAGGTACAGGGGACGGTCCTACGAGCAGTACTTC	CASRYRGRSYEQYF
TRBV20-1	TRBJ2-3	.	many	TGCAGTGCCCGTAGGGCCACAGATACGCAGTATTTT	CSARRATDTQYF
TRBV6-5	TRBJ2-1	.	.	TGTGCCAGCAGTTACGGCGGGGTCGGGAATGAGCAGTTCTTC	CASSYGGVGNEQFF
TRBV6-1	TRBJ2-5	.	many	TGTGCCAGCAGTGAAGCTCCCATTGGGGGAGAAGAGACCCAGTACTTC	CASSEAPIGGEETQYF
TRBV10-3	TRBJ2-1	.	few	TGTGCCATCAAGGCTGGCAGTGTGGATGAGCAGTTCTTC	CAIKAGSVDEQFF